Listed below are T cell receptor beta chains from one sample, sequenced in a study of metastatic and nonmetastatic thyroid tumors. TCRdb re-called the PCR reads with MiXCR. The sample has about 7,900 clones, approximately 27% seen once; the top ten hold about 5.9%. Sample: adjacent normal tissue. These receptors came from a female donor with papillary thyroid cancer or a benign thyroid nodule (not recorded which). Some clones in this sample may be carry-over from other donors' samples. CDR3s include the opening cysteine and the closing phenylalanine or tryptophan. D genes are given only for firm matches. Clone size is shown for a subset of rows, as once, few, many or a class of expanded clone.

CDR3: CAISPGTLHNEQFF
DNA: TGTGCCATCAGCCCCGGGACTCTACACAATGAGCAGTTCTTC
J: TRBJ2-1
size: medium-sized
V: TRBV10-3
D: -

CDR3: CAWSFYYGYTF
DNA: TGTGCCTGGAGCTTTTACTATGGCTACACCTTC
J: TRBJ1-2
size: few
V: TRBV30
D: -

CDR3: CASTALAGGIRNEQFF
DNA: TGTGCCAGCACCGCACTAGCGGGGGGGATCAGGAATGAGCAGTTCTTC
J: TRBJ2-1
size: -
V: TRBV6-1
D: TRBD2

CDR3: CSARTGGYEQYF
DNA: TGCAGTGCTAGGACGGGGGGCTACGAGCAGTACTTC
J: TRBJ2-7
size: few
V: TRBV20-1
D: TRBD2

CDR3: CAGSGSTGPGTEALF
DNA: TGCGCCGGCAGTGGAAGCACGGGACCGGGGACTGAAGCTTTATTT
J: TRBJ1-1
size: few
V: TRBV10-2
D: -

CDR3: CASGPGVGFQPQHF
DNA: TGTGCCAGCGGACCGGGTGTGGGGTTTCAGCCCCAGCATTTT
J: TRBJ1-5
size: -
V: TRBV27
D: -

CDR3: CASSYMHSPLHF
DNA: TGTGCCAGCAGTTACATGCATTCACCCCTCCACTTT
J: TRBJ1-6
size: -
V: TRBV6-2/TRBV6-3
D: -

CDR3: CSARSFSGTFEQYF
DNA: TGCAGTGCTCGGAGTTTTAGCGGGACCTTCGAGCAGTACTTC
J: TRBJ2-7
size: -
V: TRBV20-1
D: TRBD2

CDR3: CASSSPGTGVEKLFF
DNA: TGTGCCAGCAGCTCACCCGGGACAGGGGTTGAAAAACTGTTTTTT
J: TRBJ1-4
size: many
V: TRBV7-9
D: TRBD1

CDR3: CASRWGTGRITGELFF
DNA: TGTGCCAGCAGATGGGGGACAGGGAGGATTACCGGGGAGCTGTTTTTT
J: TRBJ2-2
size: medium-sized
V: TRBV6-1
D: TRBD1

CDR3: CASSPGGADTEAFF
DNA: TGTGCCAGCAGCCCCGGGGGGGCCGACACTGAAGCTTTCTTT
J: TRBJ1-1
size: many
V: TRBV7-3
D: -

CDR3: CASSDRGPTWQYF
DNA: TGTGCCAGCAGTGACAGGGGGCCTACGTGGCAGTACTTC
J: TRBJ2-7
size: few
V: TRBV6-1
D: TRBD1

CDR3: CASRQGAYEQYF
DNA: TGTGCCAGCCGGCAGGGGGCTTACGAGCAGTACTTC
J: TRBJ2-7
size: medium-sized
V: TRBV18
D: TRBD1

CDR3: CASSSTGLAEKQFF
DNA: TGTGCCAGCAGTTCTACTGGACTAGCGGAGAAGCAGTTCTTC
J: TRBJ2-1
size: -
V: TRBV6-5
D: TRBD2

CDR3: CASSLNRVMNAEAFF
DNA: TGTGCCAGCAGCCTAAACAGGGTGATGAACGCTGAAGCTTTCTTT
J: TRBJ1-1
size: -
V: TRBV4-2
D: -

CDR3: CASSEDLTRGEKLFF
DNA: TGTGCCAGCAGTGAGGATTTGACTCGGGGTGAAAAACTGTTTTTT
J: TRBJ1-4
size: -
V: TRBV2
D: -

CDR3: CASSLDRDSPLHF
DNA: TGTGCCAGCAGCTTAGATCGTGACTCACCCCTCCACTTT
J: TRBJ1-6
size: -
V: TRBV11-3
D: -

CDR3: CASSEALAGGTYEQYF
DNA: TGTGCCAGCAGTGAAGCTCTAGCGGGGGGAACCTACGAGCAGTACTTC
J: TRBJ2-7
size: -
V: TRBV6-1
D: TRBD2

CDR3: CASSTDTDTQYF
DNA: TGTGCCAGCTCGACAGACACAGATACGCAGTATTTT
J: TRBJ2-3
size: medium-sized
V: TRBV18
D: -

CDR3: CSAGYSALDEQFF
DNA: TGCAGTGCTGGCTATAGCGCCCTCGATGAGCAGTTCTTC
J: TRBJ2-1
size: -
V: TRBV20-1
D: -

CDR3: CASSLDPGYEQYF
DNA: TGTGCCAGCAGCTTAGACCCCGGCTACGAGCAGTACTTC
J: TRBJ2-7
size: -
V: TRBV7-9
D: -

CDR3: CASREGQVDNEKLFF
DNA: TGTGCCAGCAGGGAGGGACAGGTTGATAATGAAAAACTGTTTTTT
J: TRBJ1-4
size: medium-sized
V: TRBV2
D: TRBD1

CDR3: CASSERQVYGYTF
DNA: TGTGCCAGCAGTGAACGGCAAGTCTATGGCTACACCTTC
J: TRBJ1-2
size: -
V: TRBV2
D: -

CDR3: CASSALAVTYEQYF
DNA: TGTGCCAGCAGTGCCCTAGCGGTAACCTACGAGCAGTACTTC
J: TRBJ2-7
size: few
V: TRBV6-1
D: TRBD2

CDR3: CASSLTGVNGYTF
DNA: TGTGCCAGCAGTTTAACAGGGGTGAATGGCTACACCTTC
J: TRBJ1-2
size: few
V: TRBV27
D: TRBD1

CDR3: CASSQGTSGGDEQYF
DNA: TGTGCCAGCAGCCAAGGGACTAGCGGGGGTGACGAGCAGTACTTC
J: TRBJ2-7
size: -
V: TRBV7-9
D: TRBD2

CDR3: CASSDYTGGEKETQYF
DNA: TGTGCCAGCAGTGACTATACAGGGGGCGAAAAAGAAACCCAGTACTTC
J: TRBJ2-5
size: -
V: TRBV27
D: TRBD1

CDR3: CASSYAEAETQYF
DNA: TGTGCCAGCAGTTATGCCGAGGCAGAGACCCAGTACTTC
J: TRBJ2-5
size: medium-sized
V: TRBV12-3/TRBV12-4
D: -

CDR3: CASSPGTGSLSYEQYF
DNA: TGTGCCAGCAGTCCCGGGACAGGGTCCCTTTCCTACGAGCAGTACTTC
J: TRBJ2-7
size: -
V: TRBV27
D: TRBD1

CDR3: CASGPGTGYEQYF
DNA: TGTGCCAGCGGTCCCGGGACGGGCTACGAGCAGTACTTC
J: TRBJ2-7
size: medium-sized
V: TRBV6-1
D: -

CDR3: CASSEGAGTPYEQYF
DNA: TGTGCCAGCAGTGAGGGTGCGGGAACACCCTACGAGCAGTACTTC
J: TRBJ2-7
size: -
V: TRBV6-4
D: -

CDR3: CASSERGQGDPDTQYF
DNA: TGTGCCAGCAGTGAACGAGGACAGGGGGATCCAGATACGCAGTATTTT
J: TRBJ2-3
size: -
V: TRBV6-1
D: TRBD1

CDR3: CASSEISGGNYEQYF
DNA: TGCGCCAGCAGCGAGATATCGGGAGGAAACTACGAGCAGTACTTC
J: TRBJ2-7
size: few
V: TRBV5-1
D: TRBD2

CDR3: CASSEGQNYEQYF
DNA: TGTGCCAGCAGTGAAGGACAGAACTACGAGCAGTACTTC
J: TRBJ2-7
size: large
V: TRBV6-1
D: -

CDR3: CASSDSRDSSYEQYF
DNA: TGTGCCAGCAGTGACTCCCGGGACAGCTCCTACGAGCAGTACTTC
J: TRBJ2-7
size: few
V: TRBV28
D: TRBD1

CDR3: CSARRTGGLNVLNSPLHF
DNA: TGCAGTGCTAGGCGGACAGGAGGGCTCAACGTACTTAATTCACCCCTCCACTTT
J: TRBJ1-6
size: -
V: TRBV20-1
D: TRBD1

CDR3: CASSFGLFGYTF
DNA: TGTGCCAGCAGTTTCGGACTTTTTGGCTACACCTTC
J: TRBJ1-2
size: medium-sized
V: TRBV12-3/TRBV12-4
D: -

CDR3: CASSLGGEETQYF
DNA: TGCGCCAGCAGCTTGGGGGGCGAGGAGACCCAGTACTTC
J: TRBJ2-5
size: medium-sized
V: TRBV5-1
D: -

CDR3: CASSRLAGGNSYEQYF
DNA: TGTGCCAGCAGTAGACTAGCAGGGGGCAACTCCTACGAGCAGTACTTC
J: TRBJ2-7
size: many
V: TRBV12-3/TRBV12-4
D: -

CDR3: CASSFAQGWAGELFF
DNA: TGTGCCAGCAGTTTTGCCCAGGGATGGGCCGGGGAGCTGTTTTTT
J: TRBJ2-2
size: few
V: TRBV28
D: -

CDR3: CASSVAAGLTGEQYF
DNA: TGTGCCAGCAGCGTAGCCGCGGGACTTACGGGGGAGCAGTACTTC
J: TRBJ2-7
size: few
V: TRBV9
D: -

CDR3: CASSEGAENTEAFF
DNA: TGTGCCAGCAGTGAAGGGGCGGAAAACACTGAAGCTTTCTTT
J: TRBJ1-1
size: few
V: TRBV25-1
D: -

CDR3: CSVEYAGGLNYGYTF
DNA: TGCAGCGTTGAATACGCAGGGGGGTTGAACTATGGCTACACCTTC
J: TRBJ1-2
size: many
V: TRBV29-1
D: TRBD1

CDR3: CASSLPGRSSYEQYF
DNA: TGTGCCAGCAGCTTACCGGGCAGGAGCTCCTACGAGCAGTACTTC
J: TRBJ2-7
size: many
V: TRBV11-2
D: -

CDR3: CAIGTRGTQYF
DNA: TGTGCCATCGGGACCAGGGGGACCCAGTACTTC
J: TRBJ2-5
size: few
V: TRBV28
D: -

CDR3: CASSYPGELFF
DNA: TGTGCCAGCAGTTACCCCGGGGAGCTGTTTTTT
J: TRBJ2-2
size: many
V: TRBV6-2/TRBV6-3
D: -

CDR3: CASKMELYGYTF
DNA: TGTGCCAGCAAAATGGAACTCTATGGCTACACCTTC
J: TRBJ1-2
size: few
V: TRBV28
D: -

CDR3: CASSLSGTSGRAGYEQYF
DNA: TGTGCCAGCAGTTTATCCGGGACTAGCGGGAGGGCGGGATACGAGCAGTACTTC
J: TRBJ2-7
size: -
V: TRBV28
D: TRBD2

CDR3: CASRRKRGYKPGEAYNEQFF
DNA: TGTGCCAGTAGACGTAAAAGAGGGTATAAACCTGGGGAGGCCTACAATGAGCAGTTCTTC
J: TRBJ2-1
size: medium-sized
V: TRBV19
D: -

CDR3: CVSSTTRGSSRKNIQYF
DNA: TGTGTCAGCAGCACCACTCGAGGTAGTTCGAGAAAAAACATTCAGTACTTC
J: TRBJ2-4
size: -
V: TRBV7-9
D: -

CDR3: CATSDLRDTGELFF
DNA: TGTGCCACCAGTGATTTAAGGGACACCGGGGAGCTGTTTTTT
J: TRBJ2-2
size: -
V: TRBV24-1
D: -

CDR3: CSARSERGLTYEQYF
DNA: TGCAGTGCTAGATCCGAGCGGGGCTTAACCTACGAGCAGTACTTC
J: TRBJ2-7
size: -
V: TRBV20-1
D: TRBD2

CDR3: CSAPRDNEQFF
DNA: TGCAGTGCCCCCCGGGACAATGAGCAGTTCTTC
J: TRBJ2-1
size: -
V: TRBV20-1
D: -